This TCR beta chain comes out of a study of early T cells in non-severe SARS-CoV-2 infection. Whole-study findings and limits: Matching results from VDJdb favored anti-spike CD8 responses, leaving private and CD4 specificities undetected.

This clonotype was seen repeatedly, ten times or more. No antigen is known for it. Germline CDR1 is SGHTA and CDR2 is FQGTGA. V shed 2 bases and J shed 6 bases, with 10 bases lying between them. This CDR3 has 13 amino acids. TCRdb analysed the 5' RACE reads with MiXCR anew, one entry per CDR3 protein. This table holds approximately 20,000 distinct CDR3 sequences, approximately 5% found once. V gene TRBV7-3 combines with J gene TRBJ1-1, with D unclear. The source material was whole blood. This receptor was taken from an adult who was a healthcare worker with PCR-confirmed SARS-CoV-2 infection or an uninfected control (not recorded which). In DNA form, the CDR3 reads TGTGCCAGCAGCTTAGGTATGAGGGCTGAAGCTTTCTTT. Translating it yields CASSLGMRAEAFF.